The T cell receptor beta chain described here comes from a study of beta chain features in type 1 diabetes. Study information: The patient and healthy donor groups were comparable for age, gender and cell yields. Broader study findings: Within each of all four CD4+ subsets, Type 1 diabetes patients had TCRB CDR3s that were moderately but significantly shorter.

Germline lookup yields CDR1 LNHDA and CDR2 SQIVND (reference sequence). This CDR3 has 14 residues. Trimming took off 4 bases at V and 4 bases at J, with 11 bases between the two ends. This clone occurred a few times. The antigen remains undetermined. Expressed TCRB transcripts were sequenced after all isolated RNA was converted to cDNA. The repertoire was sequenced with immunoSEQ multiplex PCR; TCRdb's copy has only in-frame clones and lacks some. The sample comprises some 23,000 clones, around 68% of which are singletons, and around 1.1% rests with the top ten. The rearrangement uses TRBV19 and TRBJ2-1; TRBD1 is a possible D gene (5 bases). Sample: stem cell memory CD4+ T cells from blood. This TCR was recovered from a woman aged 40 to 50 with type 1 diabetes. The CDR3 region has the DNA TGTGCCAGTAGTAACGACAGAGTTTACAATGAGCAGTTCTTC. Residues: CASSNDRVYNEQFF.